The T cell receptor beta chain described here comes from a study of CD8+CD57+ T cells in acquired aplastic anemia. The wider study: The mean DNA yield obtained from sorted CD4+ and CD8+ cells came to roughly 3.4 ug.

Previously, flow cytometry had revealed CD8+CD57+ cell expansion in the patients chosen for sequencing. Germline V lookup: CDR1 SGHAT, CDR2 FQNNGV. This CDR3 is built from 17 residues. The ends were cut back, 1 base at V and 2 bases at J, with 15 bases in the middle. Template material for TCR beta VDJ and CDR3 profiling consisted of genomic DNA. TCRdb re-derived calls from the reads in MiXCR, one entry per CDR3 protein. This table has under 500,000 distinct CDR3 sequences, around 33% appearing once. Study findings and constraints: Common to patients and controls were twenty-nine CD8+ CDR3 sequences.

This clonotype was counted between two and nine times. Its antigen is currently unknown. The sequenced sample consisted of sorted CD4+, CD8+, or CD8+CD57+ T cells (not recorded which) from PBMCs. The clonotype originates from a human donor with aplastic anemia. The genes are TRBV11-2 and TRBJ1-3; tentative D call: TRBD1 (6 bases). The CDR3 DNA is TGTGCCAGCAGCTTAGGCCTACAGGGATCTCCTGGAAACACCATATATTTT. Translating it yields CASSLGLQGSPGNTIYF.